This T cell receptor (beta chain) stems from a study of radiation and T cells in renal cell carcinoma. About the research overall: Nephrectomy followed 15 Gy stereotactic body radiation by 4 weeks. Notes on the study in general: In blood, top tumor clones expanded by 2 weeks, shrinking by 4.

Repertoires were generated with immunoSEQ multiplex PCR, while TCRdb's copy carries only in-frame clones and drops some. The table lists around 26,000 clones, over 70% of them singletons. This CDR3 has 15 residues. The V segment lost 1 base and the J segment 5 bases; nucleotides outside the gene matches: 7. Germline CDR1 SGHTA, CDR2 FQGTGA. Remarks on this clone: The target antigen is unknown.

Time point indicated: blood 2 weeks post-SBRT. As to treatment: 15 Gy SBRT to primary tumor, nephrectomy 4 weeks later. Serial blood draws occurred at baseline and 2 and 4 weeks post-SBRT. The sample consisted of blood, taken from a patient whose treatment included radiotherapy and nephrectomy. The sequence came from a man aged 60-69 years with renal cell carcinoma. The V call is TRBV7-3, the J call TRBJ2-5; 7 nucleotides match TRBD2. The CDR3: CASSLSPAGRETQYF. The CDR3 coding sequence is TGTGCCAGCAGCTTAAGCCCAGCGGGAAGGGAGACCCAGTACTTC.